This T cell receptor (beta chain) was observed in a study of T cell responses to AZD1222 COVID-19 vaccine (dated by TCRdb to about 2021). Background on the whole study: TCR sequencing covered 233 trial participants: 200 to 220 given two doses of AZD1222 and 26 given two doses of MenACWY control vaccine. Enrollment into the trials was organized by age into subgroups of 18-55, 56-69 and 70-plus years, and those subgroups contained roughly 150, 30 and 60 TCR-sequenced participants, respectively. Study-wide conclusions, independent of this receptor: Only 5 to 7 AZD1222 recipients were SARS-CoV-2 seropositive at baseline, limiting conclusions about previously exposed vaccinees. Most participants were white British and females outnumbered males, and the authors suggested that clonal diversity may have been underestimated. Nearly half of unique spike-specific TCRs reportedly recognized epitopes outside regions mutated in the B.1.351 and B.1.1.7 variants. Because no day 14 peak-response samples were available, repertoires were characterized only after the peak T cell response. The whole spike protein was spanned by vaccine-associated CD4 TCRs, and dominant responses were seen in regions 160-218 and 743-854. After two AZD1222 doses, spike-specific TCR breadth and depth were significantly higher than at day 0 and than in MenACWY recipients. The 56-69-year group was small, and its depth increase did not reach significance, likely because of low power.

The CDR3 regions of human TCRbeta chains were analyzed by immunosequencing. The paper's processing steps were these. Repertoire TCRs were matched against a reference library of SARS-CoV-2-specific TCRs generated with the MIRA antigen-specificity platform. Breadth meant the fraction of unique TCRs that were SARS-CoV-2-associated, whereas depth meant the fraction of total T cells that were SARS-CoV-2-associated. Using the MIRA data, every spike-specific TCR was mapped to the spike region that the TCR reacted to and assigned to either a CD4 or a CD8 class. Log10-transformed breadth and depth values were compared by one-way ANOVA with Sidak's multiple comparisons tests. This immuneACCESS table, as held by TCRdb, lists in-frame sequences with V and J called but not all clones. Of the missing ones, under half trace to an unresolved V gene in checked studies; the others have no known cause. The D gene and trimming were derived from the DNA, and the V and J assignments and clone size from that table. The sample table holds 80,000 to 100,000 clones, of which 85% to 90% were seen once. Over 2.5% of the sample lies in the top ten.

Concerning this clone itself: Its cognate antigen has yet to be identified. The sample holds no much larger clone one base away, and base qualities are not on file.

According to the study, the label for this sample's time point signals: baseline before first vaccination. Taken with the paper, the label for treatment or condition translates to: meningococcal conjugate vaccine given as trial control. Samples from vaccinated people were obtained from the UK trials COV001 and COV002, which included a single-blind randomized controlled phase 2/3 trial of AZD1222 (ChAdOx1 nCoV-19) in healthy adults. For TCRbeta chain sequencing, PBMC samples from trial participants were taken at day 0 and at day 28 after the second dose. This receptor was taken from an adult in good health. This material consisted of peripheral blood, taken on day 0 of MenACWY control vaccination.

The CDR3 sequence is CASSLGQGLNYGYTF. The DNA sequence reads TGTGCCAGCAGCCTTGGACAGGGTTTAAACTATGGCTACACCTTC. The chain couples TRBV5-8 to TRBJ1-2, and 8 junction bases match TRBD1. The CDR3, from cysteine to phenylalanine, totals 15 residues. This entry keeps only the CDR3 DNA: 45 bases, framed from base 1. V and J are trimmed by 4 bases and 2 bases, and the gene matches miss 7 bases of the junction. The germline V gene specifies SGHTS as CDR1 and YDEGEE as CDR2.